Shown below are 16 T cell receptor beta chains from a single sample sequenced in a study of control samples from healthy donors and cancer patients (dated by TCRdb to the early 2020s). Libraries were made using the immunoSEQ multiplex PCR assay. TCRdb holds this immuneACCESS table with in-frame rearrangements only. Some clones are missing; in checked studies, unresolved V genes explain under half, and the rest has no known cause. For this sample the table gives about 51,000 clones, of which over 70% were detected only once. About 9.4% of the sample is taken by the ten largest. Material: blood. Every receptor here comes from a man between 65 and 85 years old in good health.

CDR3 protein: CASNFRGTSNEQFF. The CDR3 DNA sequence: TGTGCCAGCAACTTCAGGGGGACATCCAATGAGCAGTTCTTC. This rearrangement joins TRBV9 to TRBJ2-1; 7 positions agree with TRBD1. The CDR3 is 14 amino acids. Per the germline V gene, CDR1 is SGDLS and CDR2 is YYNGEE. Trimming cost V 6 bases and J 6 bases; bases outside gene matches: 9.

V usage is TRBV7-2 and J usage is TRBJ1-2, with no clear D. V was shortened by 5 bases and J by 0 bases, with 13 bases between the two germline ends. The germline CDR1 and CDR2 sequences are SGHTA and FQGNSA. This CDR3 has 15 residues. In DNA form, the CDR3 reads TGTGCCAGCAGCGTACGGCAGGTCCCTAACTATGGCTACACCTTC. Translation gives CASSVRQVPNYGYTF.

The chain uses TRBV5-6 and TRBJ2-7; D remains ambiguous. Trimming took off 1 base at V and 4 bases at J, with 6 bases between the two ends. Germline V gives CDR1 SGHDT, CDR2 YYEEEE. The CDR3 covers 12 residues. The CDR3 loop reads CASSLLWYEQYF. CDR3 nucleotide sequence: TGTGCCAGCAGCTTGCTCTGGTACGAGCAGTACTTC.

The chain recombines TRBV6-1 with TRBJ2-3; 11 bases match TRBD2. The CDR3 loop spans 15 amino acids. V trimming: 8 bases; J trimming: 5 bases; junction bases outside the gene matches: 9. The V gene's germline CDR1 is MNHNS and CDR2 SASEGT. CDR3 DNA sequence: TGTGCCAGCCTTCGTAGCGGGGGGGAAGGAGATACGCAGTATTTT. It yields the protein CASLRSGGEGDTQYF.

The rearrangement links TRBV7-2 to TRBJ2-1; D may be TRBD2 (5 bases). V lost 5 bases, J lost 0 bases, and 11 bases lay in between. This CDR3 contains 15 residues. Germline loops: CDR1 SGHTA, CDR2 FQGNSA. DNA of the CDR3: TGTGCCAGCAGCCGTGCAGCGGACTCCTACAATGAGCAGTTCTTC. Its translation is CASSRAADSYNEQFF.

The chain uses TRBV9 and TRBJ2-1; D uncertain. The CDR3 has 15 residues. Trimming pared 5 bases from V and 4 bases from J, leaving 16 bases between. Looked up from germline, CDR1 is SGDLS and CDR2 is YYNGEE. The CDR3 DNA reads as TGTGCCAGCAGTCGGCTAGGTGGGATTTACAATGAGCAGTTCTTC. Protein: CASSRLGGIYNEQFF.

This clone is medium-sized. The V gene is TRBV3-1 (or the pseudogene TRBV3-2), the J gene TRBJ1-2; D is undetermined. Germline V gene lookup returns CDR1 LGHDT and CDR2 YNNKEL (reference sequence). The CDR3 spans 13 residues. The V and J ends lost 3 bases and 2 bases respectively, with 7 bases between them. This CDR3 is CASSQGSNYGYTF. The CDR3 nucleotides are TGTGCCAGCAGCCAGGGGTCCAACTATGGCTACACCTTC.

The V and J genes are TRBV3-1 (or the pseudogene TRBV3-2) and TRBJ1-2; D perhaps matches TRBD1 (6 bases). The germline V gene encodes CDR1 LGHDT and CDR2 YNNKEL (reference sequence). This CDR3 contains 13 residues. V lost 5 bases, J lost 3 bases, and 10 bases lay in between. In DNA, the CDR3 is TGTGCCAGCAGCATTTCAGGGGACTATGGCTACACCTTC. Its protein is CASSISGDYGYTF.

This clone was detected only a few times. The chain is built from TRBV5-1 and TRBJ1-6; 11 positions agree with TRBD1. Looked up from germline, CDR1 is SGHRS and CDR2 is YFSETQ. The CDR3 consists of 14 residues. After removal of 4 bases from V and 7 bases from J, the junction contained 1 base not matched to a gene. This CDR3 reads CASSRDRGNSPLHF. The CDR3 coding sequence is TGCGCCAGCAGCCGGGACAGGGGGAATTCACCCCTCCACTTT.

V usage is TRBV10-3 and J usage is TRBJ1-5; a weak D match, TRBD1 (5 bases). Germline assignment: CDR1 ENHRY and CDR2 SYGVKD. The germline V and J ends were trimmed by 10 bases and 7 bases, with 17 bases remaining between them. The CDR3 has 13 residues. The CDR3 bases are TGTGCCACCCTAAGGGACCTCCGCCAGCCCCAGCATTTT. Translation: CATLRDLRQPQHF.

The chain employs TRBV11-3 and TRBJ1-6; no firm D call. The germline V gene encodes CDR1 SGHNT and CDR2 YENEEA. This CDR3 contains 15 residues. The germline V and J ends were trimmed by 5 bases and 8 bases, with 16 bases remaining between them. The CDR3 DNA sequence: TGTGCCAGCAGCGCTACGGTGGGGAGCGATTCACCCCTCCACTTT. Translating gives CASSATVGSDSPLHF.

The DNA for the CDR3 is TGTGCCAGCAGTACTAGCGGGGGGAGGTACGAGCAGTACTTC. Protein: CASSTSGGRYEQYF. The V call is TRBV11-3, the J call TRBJ2-7; 12 bases line up with TRBD2. Germline V gene lookup returns CDR1 SGHNT and CDR2 YENEEA. With 6 bases clipped from V and 4 bases from J, the junction kept 4 bases outside the gene matches. The CDR3 covers 14 residues.

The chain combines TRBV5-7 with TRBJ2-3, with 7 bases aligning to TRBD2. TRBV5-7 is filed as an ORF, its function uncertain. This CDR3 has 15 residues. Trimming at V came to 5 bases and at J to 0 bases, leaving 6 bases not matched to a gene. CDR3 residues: CASSGQRDSTDTQYF. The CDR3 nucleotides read TGTGCCAGCAGTGGCCAGCGGGACAGCACAGATACGCAGTATTTT.

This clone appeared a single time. The DNA of the CDR3 is TGTGCCAGCAGTGATCCGGGAATTTCCTACGAGCAGTACTTC. Its protein is CASSDPGISYEQYF. V and J are TRBV2 and TRBJ2-7, with D perhaps TRBD2 (5 bases). The germline gives CDR1 SNHLY, CDR2 FYNNEI. The ends were cut back, 3 bases at V and 1 base at J, with 10 bases in the middle. The CDR3 is made up of 14 amino acids.

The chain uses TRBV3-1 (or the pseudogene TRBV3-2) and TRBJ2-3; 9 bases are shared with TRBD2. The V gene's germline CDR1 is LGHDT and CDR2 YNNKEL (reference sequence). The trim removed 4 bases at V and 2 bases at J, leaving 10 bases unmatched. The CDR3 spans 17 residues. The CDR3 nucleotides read TGTGCCAGCAGCCGAAAGTCGACTAGCGGACCCACAGATACGCAGTATTTT. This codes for CASSRKSTSGPTDTQYF.

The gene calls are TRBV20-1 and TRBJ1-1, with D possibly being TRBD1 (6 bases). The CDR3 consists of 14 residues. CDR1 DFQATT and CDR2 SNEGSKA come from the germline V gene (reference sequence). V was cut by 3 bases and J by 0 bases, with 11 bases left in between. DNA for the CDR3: TGCAGTGCTAGTAGGGGGGAGTTGAACACTGAAGCTTTCTTT. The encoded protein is CSASRGELNTEAFF.